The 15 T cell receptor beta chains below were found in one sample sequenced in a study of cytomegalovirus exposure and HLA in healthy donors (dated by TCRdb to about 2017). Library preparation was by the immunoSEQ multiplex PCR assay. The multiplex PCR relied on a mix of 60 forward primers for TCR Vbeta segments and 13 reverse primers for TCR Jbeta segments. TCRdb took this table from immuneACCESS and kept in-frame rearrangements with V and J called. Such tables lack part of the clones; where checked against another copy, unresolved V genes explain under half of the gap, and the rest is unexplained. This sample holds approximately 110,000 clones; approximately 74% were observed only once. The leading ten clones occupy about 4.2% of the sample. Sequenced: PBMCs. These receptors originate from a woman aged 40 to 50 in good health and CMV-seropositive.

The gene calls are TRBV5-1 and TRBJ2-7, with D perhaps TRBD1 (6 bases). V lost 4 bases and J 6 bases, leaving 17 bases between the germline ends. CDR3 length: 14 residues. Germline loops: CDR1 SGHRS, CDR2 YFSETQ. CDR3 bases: TGCGCCAGCAGCAGAGGGACACTTATTGCCGAGCAGTACTTC. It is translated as CASSRGTLIAEQYF.

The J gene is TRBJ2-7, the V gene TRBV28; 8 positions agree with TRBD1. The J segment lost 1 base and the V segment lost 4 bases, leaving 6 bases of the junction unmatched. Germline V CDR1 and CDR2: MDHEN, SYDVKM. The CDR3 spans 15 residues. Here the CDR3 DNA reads TGTGCCAGCAGTTCTCCTGGACAGGGTTCCTACGAGCAGTACTTC. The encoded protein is CASSSPGQGSYEQYF.

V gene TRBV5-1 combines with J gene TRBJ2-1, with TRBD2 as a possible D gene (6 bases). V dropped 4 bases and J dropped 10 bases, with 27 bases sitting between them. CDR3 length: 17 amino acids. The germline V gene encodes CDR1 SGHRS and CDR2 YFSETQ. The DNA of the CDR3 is TGCGCCAGCAGCCTCCTTCGGGGCCCTACCGAAGGAGGGGAGCAGTTCTTC. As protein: CASSLLRGPTEGGEQFF.

The CDR3 sequence is CASSVPVDTEAFF. CDR3 in DNA: TGTGCCAGCAGTGTCCCGGTGGACACTGAAGCTTTCTTT. The chain recombines TRBV6-1 with TRBJ1-1, with D unresolved. This CDR3 contains 13 residues. In germline, CDR1 is MNHNS, CDR2 SASEGT. Trimming took off 4 bases at V and 3 bases at J, with 9 bases between the two ends.

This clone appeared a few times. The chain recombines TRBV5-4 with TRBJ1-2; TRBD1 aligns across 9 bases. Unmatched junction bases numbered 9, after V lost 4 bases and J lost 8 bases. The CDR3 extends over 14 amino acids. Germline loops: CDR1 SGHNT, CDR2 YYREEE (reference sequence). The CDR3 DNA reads TGTGCCAGCAGCGTATCGGGACAGGGTTGGGGCTACACCTTC. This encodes CASSVSGQGWGYTF.

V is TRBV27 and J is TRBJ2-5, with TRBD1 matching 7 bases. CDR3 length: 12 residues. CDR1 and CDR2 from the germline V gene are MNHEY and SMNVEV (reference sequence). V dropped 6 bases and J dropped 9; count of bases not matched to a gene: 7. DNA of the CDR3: TGTGCCAGCAGCAGTACAGGGGCGGCCCAGTACTTC. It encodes CASSSTGAAQYF.

CDR3 coding DNA: TGTGCCAGCAGCTCGTATGACAGTCAGCCCCAGCATTTT. This codes for CASSSYDSQPQHF. The chain carries TRBV7-2 and TRBJ1-5; possibly TRBD1 for D (5 bases). Germline lookup yields CDR1 SGHTA and CDR2 FQGNSA. The CDR3 is 13 residues long. Between the trimmed V and J ends, which lost 4 bases and 6 bases, there was a span of 10 bases.

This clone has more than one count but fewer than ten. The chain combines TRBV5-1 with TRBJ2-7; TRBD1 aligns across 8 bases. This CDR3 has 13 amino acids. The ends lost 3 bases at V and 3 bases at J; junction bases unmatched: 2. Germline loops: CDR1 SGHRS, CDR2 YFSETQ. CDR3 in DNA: TGCGCCAGCAGCTGGGACAGGATCTACGAGCAGTACTTC. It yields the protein CASSWDRIYEQYF.

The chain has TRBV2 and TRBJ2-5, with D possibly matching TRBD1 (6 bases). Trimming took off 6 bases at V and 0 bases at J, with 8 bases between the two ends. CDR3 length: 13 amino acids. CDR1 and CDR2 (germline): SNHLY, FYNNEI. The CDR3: CASSRDNQETQYF. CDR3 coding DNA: TGTGCCAGCAGCCGGGACAACCAAGAGACCCAGTACTTC. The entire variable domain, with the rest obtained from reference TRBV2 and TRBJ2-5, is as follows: EPEVTQTPSHQVTQMGQEVILRCVPISNHLYFYWYRQILGQKVEFLVSFYNNEISEKSEIFDDQFSVERPDGSNFTLKIRSTKLEDSAMYFCASSRDNQETQYFGPGTRLLVL.

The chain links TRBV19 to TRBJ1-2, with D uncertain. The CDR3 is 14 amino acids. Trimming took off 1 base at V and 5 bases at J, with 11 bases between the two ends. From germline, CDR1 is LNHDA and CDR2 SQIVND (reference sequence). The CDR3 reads CASSIGGEYYGYTF. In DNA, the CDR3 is TGTGCCAGTAGTATAGGAGGAGAATATTATGGCTACACCTTC.

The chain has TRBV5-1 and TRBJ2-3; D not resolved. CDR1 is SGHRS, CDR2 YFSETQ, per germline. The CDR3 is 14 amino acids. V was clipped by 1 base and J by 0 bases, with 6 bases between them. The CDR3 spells CASSLQASTDTQYF. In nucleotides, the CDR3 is TGCGCCAGCAGCTTGCAGGCTAGCACAGATACGCAGTATTTT. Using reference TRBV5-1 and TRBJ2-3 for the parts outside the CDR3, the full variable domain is KAGVTQTPRYLIKTRGQQVTLSCSPISGHRSVSWYQQTPGQGLQFLFEYFSETQRNKGNFPGRFSGRQFSNSRSEMNVSTLELGDSALYLCASSLQASTDTQYFGPGTRLTVL.

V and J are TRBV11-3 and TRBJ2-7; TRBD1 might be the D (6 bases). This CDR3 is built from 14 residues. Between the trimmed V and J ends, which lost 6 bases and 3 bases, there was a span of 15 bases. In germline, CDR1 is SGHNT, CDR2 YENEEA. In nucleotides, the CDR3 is TGTGCCAGCAGGTCCACCGGACAGCGCTACGAGCAGTACTTC. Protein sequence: CASRSTGQRYEQYF.

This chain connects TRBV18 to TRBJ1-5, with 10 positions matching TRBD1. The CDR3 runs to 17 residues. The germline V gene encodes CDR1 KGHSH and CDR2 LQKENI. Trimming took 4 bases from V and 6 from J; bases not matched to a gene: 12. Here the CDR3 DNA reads TGTGCCAGCTCACTGGGGAATGGACAGGGGGTGGGTCAGCCCCAGCATTTT. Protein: CASSLGNGQGVGQPQHF.

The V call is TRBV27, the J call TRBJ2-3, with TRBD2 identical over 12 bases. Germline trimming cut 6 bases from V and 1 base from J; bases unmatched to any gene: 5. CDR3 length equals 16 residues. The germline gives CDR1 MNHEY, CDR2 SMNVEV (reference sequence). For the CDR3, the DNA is TGTGCCAGCAGGCTAGCGGGGGGGCCGGGCACAGATACGCAGTATTTT. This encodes CASRLAGGPGTDTQYF.

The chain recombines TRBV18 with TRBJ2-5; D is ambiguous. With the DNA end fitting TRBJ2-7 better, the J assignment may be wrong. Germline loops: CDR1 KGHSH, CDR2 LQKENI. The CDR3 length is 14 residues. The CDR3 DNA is TGTGCCAGCTCACCACAGCCAGGTGCCTACGAGCAGTACTTC. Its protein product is CASSPQPGAYEQYF.